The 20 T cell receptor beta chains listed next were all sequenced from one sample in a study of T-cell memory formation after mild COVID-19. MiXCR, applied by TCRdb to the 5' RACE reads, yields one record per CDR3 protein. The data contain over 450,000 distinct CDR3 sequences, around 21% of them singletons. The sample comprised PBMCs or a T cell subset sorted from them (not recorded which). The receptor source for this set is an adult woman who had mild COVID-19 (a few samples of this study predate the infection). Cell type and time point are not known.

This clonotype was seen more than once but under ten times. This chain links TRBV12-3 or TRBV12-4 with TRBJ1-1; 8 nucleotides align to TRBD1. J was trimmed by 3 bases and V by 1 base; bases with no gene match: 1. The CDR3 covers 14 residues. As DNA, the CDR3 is TGTGCCAGCAGTTTAGACAGGGGGGACACTGAAGCTTTCTTT. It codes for CASSLDRGDTEAFF.

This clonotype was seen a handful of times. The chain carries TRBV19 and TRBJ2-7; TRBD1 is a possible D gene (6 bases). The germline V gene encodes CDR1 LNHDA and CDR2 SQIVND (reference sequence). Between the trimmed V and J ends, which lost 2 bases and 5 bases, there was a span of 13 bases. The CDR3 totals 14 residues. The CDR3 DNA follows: TGTGCCAGTAGTATAAGCCAGGGGAGTCACGAGCAGTACTTC. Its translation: CASSISQGSHEQYF.

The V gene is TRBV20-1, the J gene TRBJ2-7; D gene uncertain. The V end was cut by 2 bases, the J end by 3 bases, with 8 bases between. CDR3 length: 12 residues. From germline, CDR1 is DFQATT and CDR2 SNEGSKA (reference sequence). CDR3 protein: CSARSRYYEQYF. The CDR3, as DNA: TGCAGTGCTAGAAGCCGGTACTACGAGCAGTACTTC.

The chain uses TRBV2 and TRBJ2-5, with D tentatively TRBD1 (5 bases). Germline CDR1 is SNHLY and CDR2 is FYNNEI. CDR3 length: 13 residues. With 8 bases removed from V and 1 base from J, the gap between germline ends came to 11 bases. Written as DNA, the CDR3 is TGTGCCAGCCGTAGGGGTTCCCAAGAGACCCAGTACTTC. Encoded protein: CASRRGSQETQYF. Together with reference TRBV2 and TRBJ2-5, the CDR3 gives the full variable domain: EPEVTQTPSHQVTQMGQEVILRCVPISNHLYFYWYRQILGQKVEFLVSFYNNEISEKSEIFDDQFSVERPDGSNFTLKIRSTKLEDSAMYFCASRRGSQETQYFGPGTRLLVL.

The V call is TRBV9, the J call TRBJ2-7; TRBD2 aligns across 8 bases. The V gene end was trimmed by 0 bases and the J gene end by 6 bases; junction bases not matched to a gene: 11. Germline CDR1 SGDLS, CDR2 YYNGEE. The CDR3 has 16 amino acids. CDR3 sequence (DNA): TGTGCCAGCAGCGTAGGGGGAAAAGCGGGAGTAGGCGAGCAGTACTTC. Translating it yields CASSVGGKAGVGEQYF. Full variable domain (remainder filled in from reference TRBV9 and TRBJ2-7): DSGVTQTPKHLITATGQRVTLRCSPRSGDLSVYWYQQSLDQGLQFLIQYYNGEERAKGNILERFSAQQFPDLHSELNLSSLELGDSALYFCASSVGGKAGVGEQYFGPGTRLTVT.

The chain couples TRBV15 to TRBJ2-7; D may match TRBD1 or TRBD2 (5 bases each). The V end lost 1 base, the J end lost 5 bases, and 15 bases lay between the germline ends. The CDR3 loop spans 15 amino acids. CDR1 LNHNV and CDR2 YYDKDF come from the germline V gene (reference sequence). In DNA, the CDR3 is TGTGCCACCAGCAGAGCAACAGGTCCGGAGGACGAGCAGTACTTC. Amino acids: CATSRATGPEDEQYF.

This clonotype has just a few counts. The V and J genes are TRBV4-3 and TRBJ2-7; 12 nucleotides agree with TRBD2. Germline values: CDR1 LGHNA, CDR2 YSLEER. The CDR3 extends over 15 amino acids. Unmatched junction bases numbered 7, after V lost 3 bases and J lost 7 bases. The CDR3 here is CASSQDLAGGWEQYF. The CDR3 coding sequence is TGCGCCAGCAGCCAGGATCTAGCGGGAGGGTGGGAGCAGTACTTC.

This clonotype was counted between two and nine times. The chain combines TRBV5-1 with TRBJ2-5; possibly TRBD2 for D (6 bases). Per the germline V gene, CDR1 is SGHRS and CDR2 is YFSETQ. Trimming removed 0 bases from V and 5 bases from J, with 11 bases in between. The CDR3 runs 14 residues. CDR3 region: CASSLGASEETQYF. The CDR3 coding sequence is TGCGCCAGCAGCTTGGGAGCTAGCGAGGAGACCCAGTACTTC.

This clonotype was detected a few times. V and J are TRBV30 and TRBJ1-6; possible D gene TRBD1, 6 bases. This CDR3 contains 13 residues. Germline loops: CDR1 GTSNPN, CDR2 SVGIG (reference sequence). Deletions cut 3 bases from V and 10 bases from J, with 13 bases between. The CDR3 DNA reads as TGTGCCTGGAGGGTAAAAGGGGGGTCACCCCTCCACTTT. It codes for CAWRVKGGSPLHF.

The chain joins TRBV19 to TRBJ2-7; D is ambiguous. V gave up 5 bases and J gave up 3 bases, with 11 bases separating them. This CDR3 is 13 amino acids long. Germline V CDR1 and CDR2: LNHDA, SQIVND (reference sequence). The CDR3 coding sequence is TGTGCCAGTAGTGCCAATGGGTACTACGAGCAGTACTTC. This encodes CASSANGYYEQYF.

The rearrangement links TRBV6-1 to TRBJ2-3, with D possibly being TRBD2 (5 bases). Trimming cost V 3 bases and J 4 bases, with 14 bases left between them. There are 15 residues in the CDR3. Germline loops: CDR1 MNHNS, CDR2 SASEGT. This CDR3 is CASSDVVGIADTQYF. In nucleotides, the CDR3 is TGTGCCAGCAGTGACGTGGTCGGGATCGCAGATACGCAGTATTTT.

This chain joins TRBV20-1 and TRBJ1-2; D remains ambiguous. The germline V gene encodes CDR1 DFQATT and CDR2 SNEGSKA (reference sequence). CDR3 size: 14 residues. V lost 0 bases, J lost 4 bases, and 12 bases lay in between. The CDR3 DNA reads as TGCAGTGCTAGAGATCCCGGACTGAGCTATGGCTACACCTTC. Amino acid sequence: CSARDPGLSYGYTF.

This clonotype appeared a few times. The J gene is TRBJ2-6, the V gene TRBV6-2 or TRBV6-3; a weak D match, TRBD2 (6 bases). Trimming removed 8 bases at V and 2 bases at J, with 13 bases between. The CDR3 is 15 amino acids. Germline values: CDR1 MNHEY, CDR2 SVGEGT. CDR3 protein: CASPGGVTGANVLTF. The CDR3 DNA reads TGTGCCAGCCCCGGAGGGGTAACTGGGGCCAACGTCCTGACTTTC.

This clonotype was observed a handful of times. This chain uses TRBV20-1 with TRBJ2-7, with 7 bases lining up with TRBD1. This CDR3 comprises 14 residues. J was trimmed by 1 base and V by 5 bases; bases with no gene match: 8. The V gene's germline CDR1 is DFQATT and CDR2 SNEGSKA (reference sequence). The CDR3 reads CSADRDSRSYEQYF. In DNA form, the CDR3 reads TGCAGTGCTGACCGGGACAGCCGATCCTACGAGCAGTACTTC.

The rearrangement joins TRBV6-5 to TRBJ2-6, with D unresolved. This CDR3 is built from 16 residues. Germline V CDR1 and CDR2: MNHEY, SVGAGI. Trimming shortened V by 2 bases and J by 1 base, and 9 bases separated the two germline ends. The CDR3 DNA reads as TGTGCCAGCAGTTACCAACTGGCATCTGGGGCCAACGTCCTGACTTTC. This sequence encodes CASSYQLASGANVLTF.

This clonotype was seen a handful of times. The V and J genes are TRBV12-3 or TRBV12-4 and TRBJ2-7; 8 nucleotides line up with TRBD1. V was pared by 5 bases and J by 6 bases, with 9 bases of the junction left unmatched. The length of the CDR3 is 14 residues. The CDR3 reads CASSDRGRFSEQYF. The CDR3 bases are TGTGCCAGCAGTGACAGGGGAAGGTTCTCCGAGCAGTACTTC.

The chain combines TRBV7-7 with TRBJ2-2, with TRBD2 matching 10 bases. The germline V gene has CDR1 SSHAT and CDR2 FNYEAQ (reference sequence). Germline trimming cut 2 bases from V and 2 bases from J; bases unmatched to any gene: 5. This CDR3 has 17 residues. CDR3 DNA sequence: TGTGCCAGCAGCTTAAGGTCTAGCGGGGGTAACACCGGGGAGCTGTTTTTT. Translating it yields CASSLRSSGGNTGELFF.

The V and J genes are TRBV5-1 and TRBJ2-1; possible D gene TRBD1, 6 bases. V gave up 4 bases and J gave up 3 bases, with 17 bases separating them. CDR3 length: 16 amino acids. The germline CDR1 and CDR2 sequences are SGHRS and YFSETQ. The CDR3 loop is CASSAEKRDIYNEQFF. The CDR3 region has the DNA TGCGCCAGCAGCGCGGAGAAACGGGACATCTACAATGAGCAGTTCTTC. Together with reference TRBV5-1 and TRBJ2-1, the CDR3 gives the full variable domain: KAGVTQTPRYLIKTRGQQVTLSCSPISGHRSVSWYQQTPGQGLQFLFEYFSETQRNKGNFPGRFSGRQFSNSRSEMNVSTLELGDSALYLCASSAEKRDIYNEQFFGPGTRLTVL.

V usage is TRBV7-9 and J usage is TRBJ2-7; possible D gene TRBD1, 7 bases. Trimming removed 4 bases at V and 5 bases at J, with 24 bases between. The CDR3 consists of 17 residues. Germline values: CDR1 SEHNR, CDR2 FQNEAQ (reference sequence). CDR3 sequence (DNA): TGTGCCAGCAGCTCGACCCTGTCAGGGGGGCCCATCCACGAGCAGTACTTC. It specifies CASSSTLSGGPIHEQYF.

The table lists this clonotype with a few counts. In DNA form, the CDR3 reads TGTGCCAGCAGCTGGGATACGCGAGGGGACTACCGCGACAATGAGCAGTTCTTC. Translating it yields CASSWDTRGDYRDNEQFF. V is TRBV7-9 and J is TRBJ2-1, with 7 nucleotides matching TRBD2. J was trimmed by 5 bases and V by 4 bases; bases with no gene match: 17. Germline-derived CDR1 and CDR2 are SEHNR and FQNEAQ (reference sequence). This CDR3 spans 18 amino acids.